Following are 26 T cell receptor beta chains from one sample sequenced in a study of shared clonotypes between healthy human individuals. Sequencing used immunoSEQ multiplex PCR; TCRdb keeps in-frame clones, though not all of them. The sample gives around 500,000 clones, 70% to 80% of which show up once; roughly an eighth is in the top ten. What was sequenced was PBMCs. The receptors were sampled from a woman aged 40 to 50 in good health. Some clones in this sample may be carry-over from other donors' samples.

This sequence joins TRBV7-2 and TRBJ1-2; D gene uncertain. V lost 5 bases and J 6 bases, leaving 10 bases between the germline ends. The CDR3 is 12 residues long. Germline values: CDR1 SGHTA, CDR2 FQGNSA. The CDR3 loop is CASSRRTDGYTF. CDR3 DNA sequence: TGTGCCAGCAGCCGGCGGACGGATGGCTACACCTTC. Full variable domain (rest looked up from reference TRBV7-2 and TRBJ1-2): GAGVSQSPSNKVTEKGKDVELRCDPISGHTALYWYRQSLGQGLEFLIYFQGNSAPDKSGLPSDRFSAERTGGSVSTLTIQRTQQEDSAVYLCASSRRTDGYTFGSGTRLTVV.

In the case of this clone: The junction shows a germline mismatch at one end, possibly a read error. The genes are TRBV7-7 and TRBJ2-3; D is uncertain. Germline V gives CDR1 SSHAT, CDR2 FNYEAQ (reference sequence). The CDR3 spans 13 residues. This chain's CDR3 is CASSLAPGERRYF. The CDR3 DNA reads as TGTGCTAGCAGCTTAGCCCCGGGCGAACGTAGGTATTTT.

The V and J genes are TRBV19 and TRBJ1-2; 8 bases match TRBD1. The ends lost 3 bases at V and 4 bases at J; junction bases unmatched: 10. The V gene's germline CDR1 is LNHDA and CDR2 SQIVND (reference sequence). The CDR3 has 16 residues. CDR3 nucleotides: TGTGCCAGTAGTATGGCCGCAGGGGGCGGCGGCTATGGCTACACCTTC. Translating it yields CASSMAAGGGGYGYTF.

This clone was seen only a few times. The V call is TRBV7-7, the J call TRBJ2-2; D ambiguous. This CDR3 has 13 residues. V lost 6 bases to trimming and J lost 4 bases, with 9 bases between them. Germline V gives CDR1 SSHAT, CDR2 FNYEAQ (reference sequence). This CDR3 is CASSPSFTGELFF. CDR3 in DNA: TGTGCCAGCAGTCCCAGCTTCACCGGGGAGCTGTTTTTT. The whole variable domain, filled in from reference TRBV7-7 and TRBJ2-2, reads GAGVSQSPRYKVTKRGQDVTLRCDPISSHATLYWYQQALGQGPEFLTYFNYEAQPDKSGLPSDRFSAERPEGSISTLTIQRTEQRDSAMYRCASSPSFTGELFFGEGSRLTVL.

Written as DNA, the CDR3 is TGTGCCAGCAGTTTGGGCTCTGACAGGGGGCATCGAGAGACCCAGTACTTC. Translating gives CASSLGSDRGHRETQYF. This chain uses TRBV28 with TRBJ2-5, with TRBD1 matching over 10 bases. V trimming: 3 bases; J trimming: 4 bases; junction bases outside the gene matches: 11. The length of the CDR3 is 17 residues. Germline V gene lookup returns CDR1 MDHEN and CDR2 SYDVKM.

For this clone: Since a far larger clone is one base different, this is likely a read error. The sample holds other DNA sequences that translate to the same CDR3. The chain is built from TRBV6-1 and TRBJ2-7; maybe TRBD2 (6 bases). Germline values: CDR1 MNHNS, CDR2 SASEGT. The CDR3 length is 15 residues. The chain's CDR3 is CASRRDTWSPYEQYF. The CDR3 DNA sequence: TGCGCCAGCAGGAGGGATACCTGGTCCCCCTACGAGCAGTACTTC.

The chain uses TRBV23-1 and TRBJ1-5, with a weak D call TRBD1 (6 bases). TRBV23-1 is placed among ORFs of uncertain function. The CDR3 is 16 residues long. Trimming removed 4 bases at V and 1 base at J, with 14 bases between. In DNA, the CDR3 is TGCGCCAGCAGTCCTCCCGACAGGTTCAGCAATCAGCCCCAGCATTTT. This gives the protein CASSPPDRFSNQPQHF.

This chain joins TRBV7-2 and TRBJ2-3, with 9 bases that match TRBD2. This CDR3 is built from 14 residues. Germline values: CDR1 SGHTA, CDR2 FQGNSA. The trim removed 4 bases at V and 3 bases at J, leaving 2 bases unmatched. The CDR3 bases are TGTGCCAGCAGCTCCGGACTAGCGACAGATACGCAGTATTTT. This codes for CASSSGLATDTQYF.

The rearrangement uses TRBV5-1 and TRBJ2-4; 10 positions match TRBD2. Losses at the gene ends were 0 bases for V and 0 bases for J; bases not matched to a gene: 3. Germline V gene lookup returns CDR1 SGHRS and CDR2 YFSETQ. The CDR3 extends over 17 amino acids. CDR3 sequence: CASSLGLAGPAKNIQYF. CDR3 coding DNA: TGCGCCAGCAGCTTGGGACTAGCGGGCCCAGCCAAAAACATTCAGTACTTC.

On this clone itself: The sample has other DNA sequences that encode this CDR3 too. The genes are TRBV15 and TRBJ2-5; TRBD1 is a possible D gene (5 bases). CDR3 length equals 13 residues. Deletions cut 0 bases from V and 3 bases from J, with 5 bases between. Germline V gene lookup returns CDR1 LNHNV and CDR2 YYDKDF (reference sequence). Here the CDR3 DNA reads TGTGCCACCAGCAGAGACAGGGAAGAGACCCAGTACTTC. Amino acid sequence: CATSRDREETQYF.

This clone is a singleton in its sample. V usage is TRBV28 and J usage is TRBJ2-3; D is unresolved. V was pared by 8 bases and J by 8 bases, with 17 bases between. This CDR3 spans 13 amino acids. Germline CDR1 reads MDHEN; CDR2 reads SYDVKM. In nucleotides, the CDR3 is TGTGCCAGCTTATTCGTGGGAACGGCTACGCAGTATTTT. Protein product: CASLFVGTATQYF.

On this clone: At the DNA level, this CDR3 is encoded by other sequences in the same sample as well. DNA for the CDR3: TGTGCCTGGAGTGTCGGGGGAGACTATGGCTACACCTTC. Protein sequence: CAWSVGGDYGYTF. V and J are TRBV30 and TRBJ1-2; D perhaps matches TRBD1 (5 bases). V gave up 0 bases and J gave up 3 bases, with 8 bases separating them. CDR3 size: 13 residues. CDR1 and CDR2 (germline): GTSNPN, SVGIG (reference sequence). The full variable domain, completed using reference TRBV30 and TRBJ1-2, is SQTIHQWPATLVQPVGSPLSLECTVEGTSNPNLYWYRQAAGRGLQLLFYSVGIGQISSEVPQNLSASRPQDRQFILSSKKLLLSDSGFYLCAWSVGGDYGYTFGSGTRLTVV.

The gene calls are TRBV5-5 and TRBJ1-5, with D hard to call. Between the trimmed V and J ends, which lost 2 bases and 3 bases, there was a span of 9 bases. Germline CDR1 is SGHKS and CDR2 is YYEKEE (reference sequence). The CDR3 is made up of 14 amino acids. The CDR3 sequence is CASSFLGDNQPQHF. In DNA form, the CDR3 reads TGTGCCAGCAGCTTTTTGGGAGACAATCAGCCCCAGCATTTT.

The V and J genes are TRBV19 and TRBJ2-3; TRBD2 agrees at 11 bases. CDR1 is LNHDA and CDR2 is SQIVND in the germline V gene (reference sequence). The CDR3 extends over 17 amino acids. V lost 4 bases, J lost 0 bases, and 6 bases stayed unmatched. CDR3 loop: CASSRGLAATSTDTQYF. CDR3 sequence (DNA): TGTGCCAGTAGTAGGGGACTAGCGGCAACTAGCACAGATACGCAGTATTTT.

CDR3 amino acids: CATSVRDGANVLTF. The DNA of the CDR3 is TGTGCCACCAGCGTCAGGGATGGGGCCAACGTCCTGACTTTC. The chain recombines TRBV15 with TRBJ2-6; D is possibly TRBD1 (5 bases). This CDR3 has 14 amino acids. Trimming left V 5 bases short and J 3 bases short, with 8 bases between. CDR1 is LNHNV, CDR2 YYDKDF, per germline (reference sequence).

This clone was detected only a few times. J is TRBJ1-2 and V is TRBV14; a possible D gene is TRBD1 (5 bases). Trimming left V 6 bases short and J 4 bases short, with 9 bases between. There are 12 residues in the CDR3. The V gene's germline CDR1 is SGHDN and CDR2 FVKESK. The CDR3 DNA follows: TGTGCCAGCAGTTACGACAGCTATGGCTACACCTTC. As protein: CASSYDSYGYTF.

Only a few counts were recorded for this clone. CDR3 protein: CASSPLATSTYNEQFF. For the CDR3, the DNA is TGTGCCAGCTCACCACTCGCGACGTCTACCTACAATGAGCAGTTCTTC. The genes are TRBV18 and TRBJ2-1; D call uncertain. The germline V gene has CDR1 KGHSH and CDR2 LQKENI. V lost 1 base to trimming and J lost 2 bases, with 12 bases between them. The CDR3 loop spans 16 amino acids.

The chain has TRBV7-6 and TRBJ1-2; 9 nucleotides match TRBD1. Trimming cost V 5 bases and J 7 bases; bases outside gene matches: 8. The CDR3 loop spans 14 amino acids. Germline V gene sequence: CDR1 SGHVS, CDR2 FNYEAQ. CDR3 region: CASSQSQGAGGYTF. In nucleotides, the CDR3 is TGTGCCAGCAGCCAATCACAGGGGGCCGGTGGCTACACCTTC.

This chain connects TRBV27 to TRBJ2-7; 7 bases agree with TRBD1. The CDR3 has 14 residues. V trimming: 5 bases; J trimming: 2 bases; junction bases outside the gene matches: 6. Germline CDR1 reads MNHEY; CDR2 reads SMNVEV (reference sequence). The CDR3 bases are TGTGCCAGCAGTCCACAGGGGTCCCCCTACGAGCAGTACTTC. Translated, it gives CASSPQGSPYEQYF.

The rearrangement joins TRBV9 to TRBJ2-6; 7 bases line up with TRBD1. Germline values: CDR1 SGDLS, CDR2 YYNGEE. CDR3 length: 18 residues. V shed 3 bases and J 0 bases; nucleotides not matched to a gene: 9. CDR3 nucleotide sequence: TGTGCCAGCAGCGCCACGACAGGGAACCCCTCTGGGGCCAACGTCCTGACTTTC. Translated, it gives CASSATTGNPSGANVLTF.

The sample holds one count of this clone. The V and J genes are TRBV5-1 and TRBJ1-2; D is unclear. Trimming stripped 1 base from V and 4 bases from J, with 11 bases between. The CDR3 has 14 amino acids. Germline V gives CDR1 SGHRS, CDR2 YFSETQ. The CDR3 region has the DNA TGCGCCAGCAGCTTGCACCCAGCCGTCTATGGCTACACCTTC. It yields the protein CASSLHPAVYGYTF. Based on the CDR3 plus reference TRBV5-1 and TRBJ1-2, the full variable domain is KAGVTQTPRYLIKTRGQQVTLSCSPISGHRSVSWYQQTPGQGLQFLFEYFSETQRNKGNFPGRFSGRQFSNSRSEMNVSTLELGDSALYLCASSLHPAVYGYTFGSGTRLTVV.

The CDR3 sequence: CASSRNNEQFF. The CDR3 DNA reads as TGCGCCAGCAGCCGGAACAATGAGCAGTTCTTC. The chain recombines TRBV4-1 with TRBJ2-1; D unclear. The ends were cut back, 4 bases at V and 5 bases at J, with 3 bases in the middle. The CDR3 spans 11 residues. The germline V gene has CDR1 MGHRA and CDR2 YSYEKL.

J is TRBJ2-7 and V is TRBV29-1; possible D gene TRBD1, 5 bases. Trimming stripped 7 bases from V and 6 bases from J, with 25 bases between. The CDR3 is 15 residues long. Germline V gene lookup returns CDR1 SQVTM and CDR2 ANQGSEA. DNA of the CDR3: TGCAGCGCATGCAATGGTTTGGGGCCTCTTTGCGAGCAGTACTTC. It specifies CSACNGLGPLCEQYF.

J is TRBJ2-2 and V is TRBV11-2; tentatively, D is TRBD1 (6 bases). V was pared by 6 bases and J by 7 bases, with 15 bases between. Germline lookup yields CDR1 SGHAT and CDR2 FQNNGV. CDR3 length: 14 amino acids. The CDR3 reads CASRQQGSGGELFF. DNA for the CDR3: TGTGCCAGCAGACAACAGGGATCGGGCGGGGAGCTGTTTTTT.

The V and J genes are TRBV19 and TRBJ1-2; D not resolved. In germline, CDR1 is LNHDA, CDR2 SQIVND (reference sequence). V gave up 0 bases and J gave up 7 bases, with 9 bases separating them. The CDR3 extends over 13 amino acids. The CDR3 sequence is CASSIDLSAGYTF. The CDR3 DNA reads as TGTGCCAGTAGTATAGATCTATCCGCTGGCTACACCTTC.

The CDR3 bases are TGTGCCAGCAGTTTAACCACAGACAATCAGCCCCAGCATTTT. This gives the protein CASSLTTDNQPQHF. The chain combines TRBV28 with TRBJ1-5; D remains unclear. The CDR3 is made up of 14 amino acids. Trimming stripped 2 bases from V and 3 bases from J, with 8 bases between. CDR1 is MDHEN, CDR2 SYDVKM, per germline.